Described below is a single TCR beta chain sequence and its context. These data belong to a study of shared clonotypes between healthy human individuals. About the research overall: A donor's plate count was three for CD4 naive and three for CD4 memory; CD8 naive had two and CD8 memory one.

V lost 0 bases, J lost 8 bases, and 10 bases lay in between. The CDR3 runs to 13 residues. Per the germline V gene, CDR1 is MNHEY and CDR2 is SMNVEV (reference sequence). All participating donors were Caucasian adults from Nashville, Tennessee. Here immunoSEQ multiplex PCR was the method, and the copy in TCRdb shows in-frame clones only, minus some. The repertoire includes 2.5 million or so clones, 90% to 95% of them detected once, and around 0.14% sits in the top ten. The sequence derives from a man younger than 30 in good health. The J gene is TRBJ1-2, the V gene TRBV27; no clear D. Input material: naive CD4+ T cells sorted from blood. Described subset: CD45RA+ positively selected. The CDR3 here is CASSLSGPGGYTF. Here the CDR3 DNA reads TGTGCCAGCAGTTTATCTGGTCCGGGAGGCTACACCTTC.